A selection of T cell receptor beta chains follows, all from one sample in a study of CD8+ T cells in alopecia areata. TCRdb's table, derived via immunoSEQ multiplex PCR, lists solely in-frame clones and lacks some. Altogether over 150,000 clones are present, about 60% being singletons, with the ten largest covering approximately 15%. Sequenced material: CD4+ T cells sorted from blood, taken at week 24, from a patient treated with tofacitinib. These receptor sequences come from a human donor with alopecia areata. The CDR3 runs from the conserved cysteine through the conserved F or W. The order of the fields is clone size, D gene, V gene, J gene, CDR3 protein, CDR3 DNA. D genes are given only for firm matches. Expanded clones are given a class, and other clones once, few, many or no size at all.

.	.	TRBV2	TRBJ1-5	CASKSEDQPQHF	TGTGCCAGCAAGTCGGAAGATCAGCCCCAGCATTTT
.	.	TRBV18	TRBJ1-1	CASSPTNLNTEAFF	TGTGCCAGCTCACCCACAAACTTGAACACTGAAGCTTTCTTT
.	.	TRBV9	TRBJ2-7	CASSSEMGQNYEQYF	TGTGCCAGCAGCTCCGAGATGGGGCAGAACTACGAGCAGTACTTC
.	.	TRBV5-6	TRBJ2-1	CASSLYVNNEQFF	TGTGCCAGCAGCTTGTATGTTAACAATGAGCAGTTCTTC
.	.	TRBV23-1	TRBJ2-4	CASSPDPRNIQYF	TGCGCCAGCAGTCCAGACCCGCGGAACATTCAGTACTTC
.	.	TRBV2	TRBJ2-7	CASSEQGRTYEQYF	TGTGCCAGCAGTGAGCAGGGGAGGACCTACGAGCAGTACTTC
.	.	TRBV5-1	TRBJ1-1	CASSKNQEYTEAFF	TGCGCCAGCAGCAAGAACCAGGAATACACTGAAGCTTTCTTT
.	.	TRBV9	TRBJ1-6	CASSRETGGNSPLHF	TGTGCCAGCAGCAGAGAGACAGGTGGGAATTCACCCCTCCACTTT
.	.	TRBV30	TRBJ1-2	CAWSVRGAGVNYGYTF	TGTGCCTGGAGTGTACGGGGAGCAGGGGTTAACTATGGCTACACCTTC
once	.	TRBV29-1	TRBJ1-1	CSVEVGGGTEAFF	TGCAGCGTTGAAGTCGGGGGTGGGACTGAAGCTTTCTTT
.	TRBD1	TRBV4-1	TRBJ2-1	CASSQKGAHAYNEQFF	TGCGCCAGCAGCCAGAAGGGGGCTCACGCTTACAATGAGCAGTTCTTC
few	.	TRBV18	TRBJ1-2	CASSLRDYGYTF	TGTGCCAGCTCATTAAGAGACTATGGCTACACCTTC
.	.	TRBV19	TRBJ2-7	CASSIGPWTVEQYF	TGTGCCAGTAGTATAGGCCCTTGGACAGTAGAGCAGTACTTC
.	.	TRBV13	TRBJ2-7	CASSLPSSYEQYF	TGTGCCAGCAGCCTGCCTAGCTCCTACGAGCAGTACTTC
once	.	TRBV6-5	TRBJ2-7	CASSYSSQNYEQYF	TGTGCCAGCAGTTACTCGTCCCAGAACTACGAGCAGTACTTC
.	.	TRBV4-2	TRBJ2-6	CASSQDSSGANVLTF	TGTGCCAGCAGCCAAGATAGCTCTGGGGCCAACGTCCTGACTTTC
.	TRBD1	TRBV5-1	TRBJ2-1	CASSRQGADEQFF	TGCGCCAGCAGCCGACAGGGGGCCGATGAGCAGTTCTTC
.	TRBD1	TRBV30	TRBJ1-5	CAWSVGGQGLRSNQPQHF	TGTGCCTGGAGTGTGGGTGGACAGGGGCTACGTAGCAATCAGCCCCAGCATTTT
.	TRBD1	TRBV11-2	TRBJ1-4	CASSRTGGIGEKLFF	TGTGCCAGCAGTCGGACAGGGGGAATCGGTGAAAAACTGTTTTTT
once	TRBD1	TRBV10-3	TRBJ2-3	CAISEPGQGTDTQYF	TGTGCCATCAGTGAGCCCGGACAGGGGACAGATACGCAGTATTTT
.	.	TRBV15	TRBJ1-1	CATSRDLTSYGTEAFF	TGTGCCACCAGCAGAGACCTGACCTCTTACGGGACTGAAGCTTTCTTT
.	TRBD2	TRBV7-2	TRBJ2-7	CASSLFTSGGLYEQYF	TGTGCCAGCAGCTTATTTACTAGCGGGGGGTTATACGAGCAGTACTTC
.	.	TRBV25-1	TRBJ2-6	CASSEGLAISGANVLTF	TGTGCCAGCAGTGAAGGCCTAGCTATCTCTGGGGCCAACGTCCTGACTTTC
few	TRBD2	TRBV11-2	TRBJ2-5	CASSRWTSGGAGETQYF	TGTGCCAGCAGCCGATGGACTAGCGGGGGGGCCGGAGAGACCCAGTACTTC
.	.	TRBV23-1	TRBJ1-4	CASRTTGEKLFF	TGCGCCAGCAGAACAACGGGTGAAAAACTGTTTTTT
once	.	TRBV5-6	TRBJ2-3	CASSLRLVTDTQYF	TGTGCCAGCAGCTTGAGACTAGTCACAGATACGCAGTATTTT
.	.	TRBV5-1	TRBJ2-5	CASSEAIRAGEETQYF	TGCGCCAGCAGCGAGGCAATTCGGGCAGGGGAAGAGACCCAGTACTTC
.	.	TRBV2	TRBJ1-1	CASTSEGTTEAFF	TGTGCCAGCACGAGCGAGGGGACCACTGAAGCTTTCTTT
.	.	TRBV4-2	TRBJ2-3	CASSRGAGADTQYF	TGTGCCAGCAGCCGGGGGGCCGGTGCAGATACGCAGTATTTT
.	.	TRBV18	TRBJ2-7	CASSPTTAEQYF	TGTGCCAGCTCACCTACGACAGCCGAGCAGTACTTC
few	.	TRBV4-1	TRBJ1-1	CGSSRREIRTEAFF	TGCGGGAGCAGCAGAAGGGAGATTCGAACTGAAGCTTTCTTT
.	.	TRBV15	TRBJ2-1	CATSRDGNSYNEQFF	TGTGCCACCAGCAGAGATGGGAACAGCTACAATGAGCAGTTCTTC
few	.	TRBV29-1	TRBJ2-3	CSTKQGRSTDTQYF	TGCAGCACCAAACAGGGTCGGAGCACAGATACGCAGTATTTT
.	.	TRBV11-2	TRBJ2-2	CASSPTRRAHGTGELFF	TGTGCCAGCAGCCCCACCAGGAGAGCCCATGGGACCGGGGAGCTGTTTTTT
once	.	TRBV30	TRBJ2-5	CAWSTKIETQYF	TGTGCCTGGAGTACAAAAATAGAGACCCAGTACTTC
.	TRBD1	TRBV19	TRBJ2-7	CASSKATGTGYAEQYF	TGTGCCAGTAGTAAGGCCACCGGGACAGGGTATGCCGAGCAGTACTTC
.	.	TRBV6-1	TRBJ2-2	CASTVGDRELFF	TGTGCCAGCACCGTAGGGGACCGGGAGCTGTTTTTT
.	.	TRBV29-1	TRBJ2-2	CSQDVRQNTGELFF	TGCAGCCAAGACGTCAGACAGAACACCGGGGAGCTGTTTTTT
few	TRBD2	TRBV29-1	TRBJ2-3	CSARGLERGSTDTQYF	TGCAGCGCCCGTGGTTTGGAGCGGGGCAGCACAGATACGCAGTATTTT
.	.	TRBV6-1	TRBJ2-5	CASSEASEETQYF	TGTGCCAGCAGTGAAGCAAGCGAAGAGACCCAGTACTTC
.	.	TRBV30	TRBJ2-1	CAWSVLSESSYNEQFF	TGTGCCTGGAGTGTACTGTCAGAGAGCTCCTACAATGAGCAGTTCTTC
.	.	TRBV29-1	TRBJ2-3	CSAPGGSPDTQYF	TGCAGCGCGCCTGGGGGGAGTCCAGATACGCAGTATTTT
few	.	TRBV29-1	TRBJ2-1	CSVEYLITPGRFF	TGCAGCGTTGAATATCTGATCACCCCCGGTCGGTTCTTC
.	.	TRBV30	TRBJ1-5	CAWSREDNQPQHF	TGTGCCTGGAGTCGGGAGGACAATCAGCCCCAGCATTTT
.	.	TRBV30	TRBJ2-4	CAWSGGAKNIQYF	TGTGCCTGGAGTGGCGGTGCCAAAAACATTCAGTACTTC
few	.	TRBV15	TRBJ2-1	CATTGGAHGNEQFF	TGTGCCACCACTGGGGGGGCCCATGGCAATGAGCAGTTCTTC